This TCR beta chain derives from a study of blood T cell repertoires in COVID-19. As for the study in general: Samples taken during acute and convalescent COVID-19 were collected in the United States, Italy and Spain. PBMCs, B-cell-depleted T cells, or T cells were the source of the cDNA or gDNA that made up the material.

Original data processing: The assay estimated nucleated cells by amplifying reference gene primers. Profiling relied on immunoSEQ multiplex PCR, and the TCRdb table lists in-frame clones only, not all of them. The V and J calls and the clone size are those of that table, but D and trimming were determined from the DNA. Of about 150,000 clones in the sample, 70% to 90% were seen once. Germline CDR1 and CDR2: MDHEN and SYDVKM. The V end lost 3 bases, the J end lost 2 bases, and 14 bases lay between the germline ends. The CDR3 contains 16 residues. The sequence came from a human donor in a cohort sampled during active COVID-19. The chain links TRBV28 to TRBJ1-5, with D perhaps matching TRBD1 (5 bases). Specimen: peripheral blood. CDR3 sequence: CASSLAGGVGNQPQHF. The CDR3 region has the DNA TGTGCCAGCAGTTTGGCGGGGGGGGTGGGCAATCAGCCCCAGCATTTT. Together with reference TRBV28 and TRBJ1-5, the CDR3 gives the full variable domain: DVKVTQSSRYLVKRTGEKVFLECVQDMDHENMFWYRQDPGLGLRLIYFSYDVKMKEKGDIPEGYSVSREKKERFSLILESASTNQTSMYLCASSLAGGVGNQPQHFGDGTRLSIL.